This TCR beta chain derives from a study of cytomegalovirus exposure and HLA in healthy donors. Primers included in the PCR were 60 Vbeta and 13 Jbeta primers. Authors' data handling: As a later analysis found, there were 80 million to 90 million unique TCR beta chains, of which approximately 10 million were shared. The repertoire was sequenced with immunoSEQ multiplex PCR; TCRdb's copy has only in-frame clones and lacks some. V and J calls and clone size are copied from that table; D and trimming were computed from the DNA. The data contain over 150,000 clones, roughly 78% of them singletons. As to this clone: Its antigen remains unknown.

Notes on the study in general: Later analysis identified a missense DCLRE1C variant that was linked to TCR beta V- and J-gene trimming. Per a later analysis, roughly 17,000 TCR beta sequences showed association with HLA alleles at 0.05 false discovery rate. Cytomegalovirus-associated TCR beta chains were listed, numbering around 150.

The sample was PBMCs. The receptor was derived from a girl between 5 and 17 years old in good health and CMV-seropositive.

DNA for the CDR3: TGTGCCAGCAGCTCAGGGGCAGTCAATCAGCCCCAGCATTTT. Residues: CASSSGAVNQPQHF. V gene TRBV11-2 combines with J gene TRBJ1-5; TRBD1 might be the D (6 bases). CDR1 is SGHAT and CDR2 is FQNNGV in the germline V gene. V was trimmed by 4 bases and J by 3 bases, leaving 10 bases between them. This CDR3 spans 14 amino acids. The variable domain in full, with the rest retrieved from reference TRBV11-2 and TRBJ1-5, is EAGVAQSPRYKIIEKRQSVAFWCNPISGHATLYWYQQILGQGPKLLIQFQNNGVVDDSQLPKDRFSAERLKGVDSTLKIQPAKLEDSAVYLCASSSGAVNQPQHFGDGTRLSIL.